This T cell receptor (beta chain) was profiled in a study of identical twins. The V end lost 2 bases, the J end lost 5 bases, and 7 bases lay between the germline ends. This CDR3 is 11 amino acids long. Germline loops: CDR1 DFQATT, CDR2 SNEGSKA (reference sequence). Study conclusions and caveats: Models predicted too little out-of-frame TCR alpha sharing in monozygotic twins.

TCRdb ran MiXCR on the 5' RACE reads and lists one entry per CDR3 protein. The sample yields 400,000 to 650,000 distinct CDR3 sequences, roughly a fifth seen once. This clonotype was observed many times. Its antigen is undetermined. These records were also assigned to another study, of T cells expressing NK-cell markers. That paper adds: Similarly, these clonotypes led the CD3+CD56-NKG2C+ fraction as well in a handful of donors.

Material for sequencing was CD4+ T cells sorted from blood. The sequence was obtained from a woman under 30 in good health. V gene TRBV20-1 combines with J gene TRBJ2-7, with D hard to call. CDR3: CSARRSDEQYF. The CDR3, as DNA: TGCAGTGCTAGACGGTCCGACGAGCAGTACTTC.